This T cell receptor beta chain was obtained from a study of blood T cell repertoires in COVID-19. Study background: Acute-phase and convalescent COVID-19 samples originated in the United States, Italy and Spain. PBMCs, B-cell-depleted T cells, or T cells were the source of the cDNA or gDNA that made up the material.

TCRdb keeps only in-frame clones here, not all; method: immunoSEQ multiplex PCR. The sample contains about 430,000 clones, approximately 90% of which appear only once. The recovered donors of Cohort 3 showed two negative PCRs, clearance, or symptom resolution. CDR3 length: 18 amino acids. Trimming at V came to 4 bases and at J to 3 bases, leaving 18 bases not matched to a gene. CDR1 WNHNN and CDR2 SYGVQD come from the germline V gene (reference sequence). The sequence derives from a man aged 30 to 45 who had recovered from COVID-19. Sequencing input: PBMCs or T cells enriched from blood (not recorded which). The chain carries TRBV10-1 and TRBJ2-7, with 7 bases fitting TRBD2. The CDR3 is CASSVGKAGRTSCYEQYF. DNA for the CDR3: TGCGCCAGCAGTGTCGGAAAAGCGGGGCGAACGTCATGCTACGAGCAGTACTTC.